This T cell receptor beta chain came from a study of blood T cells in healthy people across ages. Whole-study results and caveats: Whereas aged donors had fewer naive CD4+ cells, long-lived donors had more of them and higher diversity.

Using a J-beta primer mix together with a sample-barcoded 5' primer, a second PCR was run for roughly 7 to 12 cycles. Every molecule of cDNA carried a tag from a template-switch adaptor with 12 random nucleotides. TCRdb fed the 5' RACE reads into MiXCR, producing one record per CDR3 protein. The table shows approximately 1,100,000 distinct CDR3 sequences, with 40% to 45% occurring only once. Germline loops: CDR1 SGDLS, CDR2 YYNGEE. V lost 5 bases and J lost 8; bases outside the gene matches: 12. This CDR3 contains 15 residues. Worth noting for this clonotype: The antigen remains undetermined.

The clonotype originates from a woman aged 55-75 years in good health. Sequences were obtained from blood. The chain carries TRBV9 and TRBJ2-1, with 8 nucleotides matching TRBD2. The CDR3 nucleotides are TGTGCCAGCAGTATCGGACTAGCAGGAATTCATGAGCAGTTCTTC. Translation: CASSIGLAGIHEQFF.